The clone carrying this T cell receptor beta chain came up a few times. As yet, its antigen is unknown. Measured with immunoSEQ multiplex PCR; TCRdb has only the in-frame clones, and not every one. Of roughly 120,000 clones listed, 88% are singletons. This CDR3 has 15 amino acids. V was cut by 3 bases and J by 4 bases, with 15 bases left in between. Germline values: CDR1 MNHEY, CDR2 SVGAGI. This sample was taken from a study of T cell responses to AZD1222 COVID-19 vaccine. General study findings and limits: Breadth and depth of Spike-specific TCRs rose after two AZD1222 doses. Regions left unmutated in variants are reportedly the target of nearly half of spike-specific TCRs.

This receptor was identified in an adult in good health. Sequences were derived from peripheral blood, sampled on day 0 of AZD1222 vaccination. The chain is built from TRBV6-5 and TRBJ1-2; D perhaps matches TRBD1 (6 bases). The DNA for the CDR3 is TGTGCCAGCAGTTATGTACGGGACACTGCCTATGGCTACACCTTC. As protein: CASSYVRDTAYGYTF.